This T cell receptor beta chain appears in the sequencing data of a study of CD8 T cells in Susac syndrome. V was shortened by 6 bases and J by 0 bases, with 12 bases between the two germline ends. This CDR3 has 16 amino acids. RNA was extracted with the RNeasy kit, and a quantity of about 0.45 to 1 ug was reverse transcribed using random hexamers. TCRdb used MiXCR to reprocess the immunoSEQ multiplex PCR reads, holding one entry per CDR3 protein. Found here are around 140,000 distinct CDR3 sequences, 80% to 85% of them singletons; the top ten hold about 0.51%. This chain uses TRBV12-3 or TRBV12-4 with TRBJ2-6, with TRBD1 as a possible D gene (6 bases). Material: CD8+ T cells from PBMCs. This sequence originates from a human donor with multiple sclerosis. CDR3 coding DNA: TGTGCCAGCAGGGATGGACAGAACTCTGGGGCCAACGTCCTGACTTTC. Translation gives CASRDGQNSGANVLTF.